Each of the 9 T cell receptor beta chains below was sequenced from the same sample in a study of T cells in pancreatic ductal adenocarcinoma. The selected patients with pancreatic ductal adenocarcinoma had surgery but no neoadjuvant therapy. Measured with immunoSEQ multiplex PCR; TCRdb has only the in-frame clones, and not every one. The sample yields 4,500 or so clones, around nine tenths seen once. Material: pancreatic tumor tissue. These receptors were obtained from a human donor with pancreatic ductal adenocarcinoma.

CDR3 nucleotides: TGTGCCAGCAGCCACAGGTTCTCTGGAAACACCATATATTTT. Encoded protein: CASSHRFSGNTIYF. This rearrangement joins TRBV11-2 to TRBJ1-3; perhaps TRBD1 as D (5 bases). CDR3 size: 14 residues. Germline V lookup: CDR1 SGHAT, CDR2 FQNNGV. V lost 5 bases, J lost 0 bases, and 8 bases lay in between.

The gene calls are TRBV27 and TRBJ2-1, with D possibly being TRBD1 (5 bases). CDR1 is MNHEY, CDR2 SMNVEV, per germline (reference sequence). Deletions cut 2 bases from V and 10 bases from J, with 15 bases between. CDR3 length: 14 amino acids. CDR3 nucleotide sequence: TGTGCCAGCAGTTTAAGTAGGGCCTCAGGGGAGCAGTTCTTC. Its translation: CASSLSRASGEQFF.

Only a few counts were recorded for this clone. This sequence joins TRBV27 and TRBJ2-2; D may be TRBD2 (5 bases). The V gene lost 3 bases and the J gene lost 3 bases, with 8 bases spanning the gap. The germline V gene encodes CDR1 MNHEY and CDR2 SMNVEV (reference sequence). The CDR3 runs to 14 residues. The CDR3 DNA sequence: TGTGCCAGCAGTTTTGTGGGAGACACCGGGGAGCTGTTTTTT. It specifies CASSFVGDTGELFF.

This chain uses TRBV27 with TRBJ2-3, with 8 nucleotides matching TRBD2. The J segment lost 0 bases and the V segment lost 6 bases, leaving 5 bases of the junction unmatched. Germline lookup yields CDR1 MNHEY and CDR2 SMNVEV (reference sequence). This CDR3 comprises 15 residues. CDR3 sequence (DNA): TGTGCCAGCAGGTTTTCTAGCGGGAGCACAGATACGCAGTATTTT. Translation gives CASRFSSGSTDTQYF.

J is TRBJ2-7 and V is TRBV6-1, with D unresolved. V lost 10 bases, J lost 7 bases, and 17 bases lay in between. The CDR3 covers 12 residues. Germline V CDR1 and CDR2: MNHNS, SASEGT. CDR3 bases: TGTGCCACCGGCGTAGGGTTCAAAGAGCAGTACTTC. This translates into CATGVGFKEQYF.

CDR3 protein: CASMGQGVEQYF. CDR3 in DNA: TGTGCCAGCATGGGACAGGGAGTCGAGCAGTACTTC. The chain combines TRBV6-5 with TRBJ2-7; 9 bases align to TRBD1. Germline assignment: CDR1 MNHEY and CDR2 SVGAGI. This CDR3 spans 12 amino acids. V was clipped by 7 bases and J by 6 bases; unmatched bases: 4.

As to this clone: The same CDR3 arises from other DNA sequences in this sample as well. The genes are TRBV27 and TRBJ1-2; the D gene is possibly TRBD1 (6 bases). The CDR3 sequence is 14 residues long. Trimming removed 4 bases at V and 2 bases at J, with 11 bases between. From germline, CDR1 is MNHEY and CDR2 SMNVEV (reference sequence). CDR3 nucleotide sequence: TGTGCCAGCAGTTCGGGGGGGCAGAACTATGGCTACACCTTC. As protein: CASSSGGQNYGYTF.

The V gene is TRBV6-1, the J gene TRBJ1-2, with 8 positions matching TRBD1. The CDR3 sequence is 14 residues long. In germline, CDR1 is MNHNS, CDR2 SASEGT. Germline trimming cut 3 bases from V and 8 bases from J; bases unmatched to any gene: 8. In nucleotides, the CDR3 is TGTGCCAGCAGTGACCCGACAGGGGTATACGGCTACACCTTC. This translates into CASSDPTGVYGYTF.

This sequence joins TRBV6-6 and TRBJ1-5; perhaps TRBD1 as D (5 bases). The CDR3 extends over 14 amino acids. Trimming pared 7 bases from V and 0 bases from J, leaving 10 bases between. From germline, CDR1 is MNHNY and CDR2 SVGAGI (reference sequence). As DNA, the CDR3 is TGTGCCAGCACTATCAGGGTTAGCAATCAGCCCCAGCATTTT. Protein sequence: CASTIRVSNQPQHF.